This T cell receptor beta chain derives from a study of regulatory and conventional T cells in RAG deficiency. Regarding the study as a whole: In Omenn syndrome, Treg and Tconv repertoires overlapped >85%. Shannon entropy fell and Simpson indices rose in RAG-deficient patients. Compared with controls, unique Treg TCR beta sequences dropped about 100-fold in Omenn syndrome and CID/AS.

To note about this clone: Its specificity is unknown.

Profiled with immunoSEQ multiplex PCR; TCRdb holds only in-frame clones, not every one. Of tens of thousands of clones in the sample, around nine tenths were seen once. After removal of 6 bases from V and 3 bases from J, the junction contained 8 bases not matched to a gene. The CDR3 is made up of 14 amino acids. CDR1 MNHNS and CDR2 SASEGT come from the germline V gene. Regulatory T cells were sorted from blood as CD4+ CD25-high CD127-low cells. This same sample was also taken into another study, of regulatory T cells. That paper notes: The primer mix had 52 TRBV and 13 TRBJ primers. Skewed V and J usage and few unique V-J pairs marked patient repertoires, most in Tregs.

The J gene is TRBJ2-7, the V gene TRBV6-1; 7 bases line up with TRBD1. This clonotype was obtained from a human donor in good health. What was sequenced was Tregs sorted from blood. The CDR3 nucleotides read TGTGCCAGCAGCCGAGACAGGGTTGACTACGAGCAGTACTTC. Amino acids: CASSRDRVDYEQYF.